The sequence of this T cell receptor beta chain was determined in a study of blood T cell repertoires in COVID-19. Looking at the study overall: Italy, Spain and the United States were the sources of the convalescent and acute COVID-19 samples. T cells, B-cell-depleted T cells, or PBMCs provided the cDNA or gDNA that served as material.

Generated by immunoSEQ multiplex PCR, the TCRdb table keeps only in-frame clones and is missing some. The data show about 360,000 clones, 86% seen once. V lost 4 bases to trimming and J lost 1 base, with 9 bases between them. CDR1 is SGHNT and CDR2 is YYREEE in the germline V gene (reference sequence). The CDR3 contains 14 residues. The chain carries TRBV5-4 and TRBJ1-5, with D unresolved. Sequencing was carried out using peripheral blood. This clonotype was sampled from a woman aged 55-75 years with COVID-19, enrolled during active disease. The CDR3 region has the DNA TGTGCCAGCAGCGAAAACTTAAGCAATCAGCCCCAGCATTTT. Translating it yields CASSENLSNQPQHF.